This TCR beta chain comes out of a study of blood T cell repertoires in COVID-19. The authors' processing: Amplified reference gene primers provided the basis for estimating nucleated cell counts. Sequencing used immunoSEQ multiplex PCR; TCRdb keeps in-frame clones, though not all of them. Clone size and V and J calls were adopted from that table, with D and trimming inferred from the DNA. The sample shows some 300,000 clones, 85% to 95% of them seen only once. The study recruited people aged about 18 to 95 years across approximately 25 US areas. Cohort assignment relied on participant-reported clinical history. Up to 2 weeks before entering the study, exposed participants had met a COVID-19 case. Germline lookup yields CDR1 GTSNPN and CDR2 SVGIG (reference sequence). J gave up 5 bases and V 0 bases, and 5 bases lay outside the gene matches. The CDR3 extends over 15 amino acids.

This receptor was taken from a woman in her twenties or thirties who had been exposed to COVID-19. Sequencing was performed on PBMCs or T cells enriched from blood (not recorded which). The chain is built from TRBV30 and TRBJ2-5, with 11 bases lining up with TRBD2. The CDR3 bases are TGTGCCTGGAGTGTGTTAGCGGGGGGGCCGGAGACCCAGTACTTC. Its translation: CAWSVLAGGPETQYF.